These 17 T cell receptor beta chains share one sample of origin, sequenced in a study of blood T cell repertoires in COVID-19. The assay was immunoSEQ multiplex PCR, and TCRdb's table has in-frame clones only and misses some. This sample carries fewer than 20,000 clones, approximately 88% of them seen once, and the ten largest clones take 5%. The sample comprised PBMCs or T cells enriched from blood (not recorded which). The receptors were gathered from a woman younger than 45 who had recovered from COVID-19.

This clone was seen more than once but under ten times. The chain carries TRBV9 and TRBJ1-5, with a tentative D call TRBD1 (5 bases). There are 13 residues in the CDR3. The germline V and J ends were trimmed by 5 bases and 8 bases, with 14 bases remaining between them. Germline CDR1 and CDR2: SGDLS and YYNGEE. The CDR3 here is CASSPNQGKPQHF. CDR3 DNA: TGTGCCAGCAGTCCCAACCAGGGTAAGCCCCAGCATTTT.

The genes are TRBV27 and TRBJ1-2, with 8 nucleotides matching TRBD1. J lost 3 bases, V lost 4 bases, and 7 bases had no gene match. This CDR3 has 15 residues. Germline V gives CDR1 MNHEY, CDR2 SMNVEV (reference sequence). The CDR3 is CASSSDLTGDYGYTF. CDR3 nucleotide sequence: TGTGCCAGCAGTTCCGACCTGACAGGGGACTATGGCTACACCTTC.

The chain recombines TRBV10-3 with TRBJ2-5, with 13 bases that match TRBD2. Trimming at V came to 11 bases and at J to 4 bases, leaving 16 bases not matched to a gene. From germline, CDR1 is ENHRY and CDR2 SYGVKD. This CDR3 contains 17 residues. Here the CDR3 reads CAVAASLLAGGPETQYF. The CDR3 DNA reads as TGTGCCGTCGCGGCAAGCCTACTAGCGGGGGGGCCAGAGACCCAGTACTTC.

The chain combines TRBV20-1 with TRBJ1-4; TRBD1 matches 7 bases. Trimming removed 6 bases from V and 11 bases from J; junction bases left unmatched: 6. This CDR3 comprises 11 residues. Germline V gene data show CDR1 as DFQATT and CDR2 as SNEGSKA (reference sequence). The CDR3 protein is CSADAGGKLFF. The CDR3 DNA sequence: TGCAGTGCGGACGCAGGGGGTAAACTGTTTTTT.

The rearrangement uses TRBV30 and TRBJ1-6, with 7 bases matching TRBD1. The V gene's germline CDR1 is GTSNPN and CDR2 SVGIG (reference sequence). V was pared by 3 bases and J by 5 bases, with 1 base of the junction left unmatched. This CDR3 is 13 amino acids long. The CDR3 nucleotides read TGTGCCTGGAGCAGGGGGAATAATTCACCCCTCCACTTT. The encoded protein is CAWSRGNNSPLHF.

V gene TRBV4-3 combines with J gene TRBJ2-7; TRBD1 is a possible D gene (6 bases). The CDR3 totals 15 residues. The germline V gene encodes CDR1 LGHNA and CDR2 YSLEER. V dropped 0 bases and J dropped 2 bases, with 11 bases sitting between them. Written as DNA, the CDR3 is TGCGCCAGCAGCCAAGATCCCCAGGGGACCTACGAGCAGTACTTC. Translating it yields CASSQDPQGTYEQYF.

The genes are TRBV7-2 and TRBJ1-1; D is unclear. CDR3 length: 13 amino acids. With 4 bases removed from V and 1 base from J, the gap between germline ends came to 7 bases. CDR1 and CDR2 (germline): SGHTA, FQGNSA. The CDR3: CASSSLSNTEAFF. Written as DNA, the CDR3 is TGTGCCAGCAGCTCCTTATCGAACACTGAAGCTTTCTTT.

The chain is built from TRBV20-1 and TRBJ1-6, with a weak D call TRBD1 (5 bases). The CDR3 runs 15 residues. The germline V and J ends were trimmed by 3 bases and 8 bases, with 17 bases remaining between them. The germline CDR1 and CDR2 sequences are DFQATT and SNEGSKA (reference sequence). The CDR3 reads CSASPKGRVDSPLHF. DNA of the CDR3: TGCAGTGCTAGTCCTAAGGGCAGGGTGGATTCACCCCTCCACTTT.

Only one count was recorded for this clone. V and J are TRBV5-8 and TRBJ1-4, with TRBD1 as a possible D gene (5 bases). The V gene's germline CDR1 is SGHTS and CDR2 YDEGEE. Trimming left V 0 bases short and J 2 bases short, with 14 bases between. The CDR3 loop spans 17 amino acids. The CDR3 DNA sequence: TGTGCCAGCAGCTTGGCTCAGGGCAGGGCGACTAATGAAAAACTGTTTTTT. It codes for CASSLAQGRATNEKLFF.

The chain employs TRBV27 and TRBJ1-1; a weak D match, TRBD1 (5 bases). The germline V gene has CDR1 MNHEY and CDR2 SMNVEV (reference sequence). The CDR3 has 13 amino acids. Trimming removed 6 bases at V and 7 bases at J, with 15 bases between. DNA for the CDR3: TGTGCCAGCAGGCCGGTTCAGGGCCTTGAAGCTTTCTTT. Translation: CASRPVQGLEAFF.

CDR3 amino acids: CASSPQQEIFNTEAFF. CDR3 nucleotides: TGTGCCAGCTCACCCCAGCAGGAAATTTTCAACACTGAAGCTTTCTTT. V gene TRBV18 combines with J gene TRBJ1-1; D is ambiguous. CDR1 and CDR2 from the germline V gene are KGHSH and LQKENI. Trimming stripped 3 bases from V and 2 bases from J, with 16 bases between. This CDR3 is 16 amino acids long.

V is TRBV21-1 and J is TRBJ1-1; the D call of TRBD1 is as the table states it, not checked on the DNA. TRBV21-1 has pseudogene status. The CDR3 spans 12 residues. CDR3 protein: CASSNTGTEAFF. The CDR3 DNA reads TGTGCCAGCAGCAATACAGGTACTGAAGCTTTCTTT.

In this sample, this clone turned up a few times. The rearrangement links TRBV5-1 to TRBJ1-1, with 10 bases lining up with TRBD1. Unmatched junction bases numbered 3, after V lost 2 bases and J lost 11 bases. The length of the CDR3 is 12 residues. In germline, CDR1 is SGHRS, CDR2 YFSETQ. The CDR3 coding sequence is TGCGCCAGCAGCTTTGGACAGGGGGATGCTTTCTTT. It translates to CASSFGQGDAFF.

This sequence joins TRBV10-3 and TRBJ1-5; D gene ambiguous. Germline CDR1 and CDR2: ENHRY and SYGVKD. Trimming took 6 bases from V and 4 from J, leaving 7 bases between them. CDR3 length equals 12 residues. The CDR3 DNA follows: TGTGCCATCAGCCCCTCGAATCAGCCCCAGCATTTT. The encoded protein is CAISPSNQPQHF.

The rearrangement joins TRBV9 to TRBJ1-5, with no clear D. The germline CDR1 and CDR2 sequences are SGDLS and YYNGEE. V gave up 4 bases and J gave up 3 bases, with 11 bases separating them. The CDR3 sequence is 14 residues long. The CDR3 DNA sequence: TGTGCCAGCAGCCCCTACGGGGACAATCAGCCCCAGCATTTT. This sequence encodes CASSPYGDNQPQHF.

The chain uses TRBV11-2 and TRBJ2-2; D possibly corresponds to TRBD1 (6 bases). V was pared by 8 bases and J by 4 bases, with 17 bases between. The CDR3 has 15 amino acids. Germline CDR1 reads SGHAT; CDR2 reads FQNNGV. The CDR3 nucleotides are TGTGCCAGCCGGATTGTGGGGGCGGGCACCGGGGAGCTGTTTTTT. Amino acid sequence: CASRIVGAGTGELFF. The complete variable domain, with remaining parts taken from reference TRBV11-2 and TRBJ2-2, reads EAGVAQSPRYKIIEKRQSVAFWCNPISGHATLYWYQQILGQGPKLLIQFQNNGVVDDSQLPKDRFSAERLKGVDSTLKIQPAKLEDSAVYLCASRIVGAGTGELFFGEGSRLTVL.

This clone was counted once. The rearrangement uses TRBV18 and TRBJ2-3; TRBD2 agrees at 11 bases. The CDR3 has 17 residues. Trimming took 3 bases from V and 3 from J; bases not matched to a gene: 8. CDR1 and CDR2 from the germline V gene are KGHSH and LQKENI. Here the CDR3 reads CASSPEGLAAKTDTQYF. The CDR3 DNA is TGTGCCAGCTCACCGGAGGGACTAGCGGCCAAGACAGATACGCAGTATTTT.